These 4 T cell receptor beta chains originate from one sample sequenced in a study of PD-L1 blockade in urothelial cancer. The data were produced by immunoSEQ multiplex PCR, yet TCRdb's version contains in-frame clones alone and is incomplete. This repertoire shows approximately 93,000 clones, approximately 87% found once; its top ten account for around 7.7%. Documented time point: peripheral blood 6 weeks after treatment start. Sequenced here: PBMCs, sampled around atezolizumab (anti-PD-L1) treatment. The receptors shown here come from a man in his 70s with urothelial cancer.

This rearrangement joins TRBV7-8 to TRBJ2-7, with no clear D. Germline V gene data show CDR1 as SGHVS and CDR2 as FQNEAQ. V lost 1 base, J lost 2 bases, and 6 bases lay in between. The CDR3 is 13 residues long. DNA for the CDR3: TGTGCCAGCAGCTTAGGGTCAGCCTACGAGCAGTACTTC. This codes for CASSLGSAYEQYF.

There are many counts of this clone. This chain connects TRBV9 to TRBJ1-2; D possibly corresponds to TRBD1 (6 bases). The germline CDR1 and CDR2 sequences are SGDLS and YYNGEE. The length of the CDR3 is 14 residues. Trimming stripped 3 bases from V and 4 bases from J, with 13 bases between. The CDR3 sequence: CASSATDRSYGYTF. DNA of the CDR3: TGTGCCAGCAGCGCGACGGACAGATCCTATGGCTACACCTTC.

The genes are TRBV9 and TRBJ2-5; 8 bases line up with TRBD1. This CDR3 has 15 amino acids. CDR1 and CDR2 (germline): SGDLS, YYNGEE. After removal of 3 bases from V and 4 bases from J, the junction contained 8 bases not matched to a gene. The CDR3 loop is CASSADRALVETQYF. DNA for the CDR3: TGTGCCAGCAGCGCGGACAGGGCGTTGGTAGAGACCCAGTACTTC.

This clone was seen a few times. The V and J genes are TRBV4-2 and TRBJ2-7; 7 nucleotides align to TRBD1. This CDR3 is 14 amino acids long. The trim removed 4 bases at V and 2 bases at J, leaving 5 bases unmatched. Germline loops: CDR1 LGHNA, CDR2 YNFKEQ. DNA for the CDR3: TGTGCCAGCAGCCGGGGGACAGTAGCCTACGAGCAGTACTTC. It specifies CASSRGTVAYEQYF.